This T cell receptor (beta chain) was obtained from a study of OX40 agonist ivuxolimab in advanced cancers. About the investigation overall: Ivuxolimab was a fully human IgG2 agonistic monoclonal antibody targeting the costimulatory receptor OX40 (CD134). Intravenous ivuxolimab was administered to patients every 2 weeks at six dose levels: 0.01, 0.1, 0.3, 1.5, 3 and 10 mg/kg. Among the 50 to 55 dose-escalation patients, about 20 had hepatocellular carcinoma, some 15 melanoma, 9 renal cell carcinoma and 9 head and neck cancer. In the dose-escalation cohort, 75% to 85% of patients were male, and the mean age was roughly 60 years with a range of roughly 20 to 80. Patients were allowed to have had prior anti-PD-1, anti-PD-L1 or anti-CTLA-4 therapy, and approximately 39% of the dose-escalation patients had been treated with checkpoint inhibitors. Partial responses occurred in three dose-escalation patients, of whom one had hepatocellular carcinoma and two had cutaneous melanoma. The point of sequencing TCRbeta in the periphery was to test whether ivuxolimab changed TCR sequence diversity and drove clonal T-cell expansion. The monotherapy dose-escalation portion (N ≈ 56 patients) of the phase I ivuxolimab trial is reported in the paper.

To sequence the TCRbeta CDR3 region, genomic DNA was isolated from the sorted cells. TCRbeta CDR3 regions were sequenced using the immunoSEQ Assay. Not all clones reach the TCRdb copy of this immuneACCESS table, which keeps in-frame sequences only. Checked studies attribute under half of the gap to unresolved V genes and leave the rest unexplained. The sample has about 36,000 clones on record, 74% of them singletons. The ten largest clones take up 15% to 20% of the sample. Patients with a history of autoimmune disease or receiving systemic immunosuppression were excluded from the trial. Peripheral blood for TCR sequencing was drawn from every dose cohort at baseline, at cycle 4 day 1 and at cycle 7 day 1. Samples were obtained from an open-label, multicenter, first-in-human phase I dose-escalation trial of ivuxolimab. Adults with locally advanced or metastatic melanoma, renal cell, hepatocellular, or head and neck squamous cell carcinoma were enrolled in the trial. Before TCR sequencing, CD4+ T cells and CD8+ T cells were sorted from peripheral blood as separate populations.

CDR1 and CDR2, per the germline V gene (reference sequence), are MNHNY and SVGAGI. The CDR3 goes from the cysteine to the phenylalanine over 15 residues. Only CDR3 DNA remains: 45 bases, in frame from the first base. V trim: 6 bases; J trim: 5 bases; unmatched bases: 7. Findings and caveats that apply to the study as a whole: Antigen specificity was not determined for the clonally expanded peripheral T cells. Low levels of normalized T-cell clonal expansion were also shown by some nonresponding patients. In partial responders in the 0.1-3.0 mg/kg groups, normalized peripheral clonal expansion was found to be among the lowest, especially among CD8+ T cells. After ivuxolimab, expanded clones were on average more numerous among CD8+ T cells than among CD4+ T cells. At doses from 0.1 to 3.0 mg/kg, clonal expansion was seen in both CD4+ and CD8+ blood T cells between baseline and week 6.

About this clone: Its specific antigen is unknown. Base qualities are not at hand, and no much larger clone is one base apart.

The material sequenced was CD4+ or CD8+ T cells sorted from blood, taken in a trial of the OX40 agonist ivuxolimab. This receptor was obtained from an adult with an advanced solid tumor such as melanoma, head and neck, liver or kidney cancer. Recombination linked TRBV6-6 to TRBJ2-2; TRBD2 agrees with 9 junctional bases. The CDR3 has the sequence CASSHGAGGTGELFF. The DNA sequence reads TGTGCCAGCAGCCACGGAGCGGGAGGTACCGGGGAGCTGTTTTTT.